This T cell receptor beta chain was identified in a study of post-analysis software for immune sequencing data (dated by TCRdb to 2013 to 2016). Concerning the study at large: Relapsing-remitting, secondary progressive and progressive-relapsing multiple sclerosis were recorded as disease courses, and subtype annotation was lacking for some patients. Patient repertoires were compared against around twelve previously published healthy control repertoires from donors aged 6 to 25 years. A subset of samples was prepared in parallel using single-end sample barcoding, then pooled and co-amplified after Illumina adapter ligation.

Receptor amplification or capture employed PCR. This sample was sequenced with an Illumina HiSeq 2500. To reduce PCR and sequencing biases, unique molecular identifiers were built into the TCR beta cDNA libraries. Every 1 to 10 million input T cells yielded approximately 500,000 cDNA molecules, meaning each molecule approximated one T cell. Patient libraries were prepared and sequenced with the same protocol used for the earlier healthy control dataset. Within a given batch, samples were prepared together, multiplexed and sequenced on the same HiSeq lane. The authors processed their data as follows. Raw barcoded reads were processed with MIGEC, and single-read molecular identifier groups were discarded before consensus assembly and CDR3 extraction. VDJtools was used for post-analysis of the clonotype tables, and diversity was normalized by down-sampling every dataset to the size of the smallest sample. In repertoire overlap clustering, CDR3 amino acid sequences, but not nucleotide sequences, were matched to correct batch-related cross-sample contamination. TCRdb took the public reads, trimmed them with fastp at Q25, ran MiXCR for clone calling and kept in-frame beta chains. CDR3 protein sequences are deduplicated, and each keeps its most common genes and DNA. The V and J calls shown here were made by TCRdb, not taken from the authors' results. A total of hundreds of thousands of distinct CDR3 sequences appear in this sample, approximately 38% of them only once. The ten most abundant clones make up around an eighth of the sample.

To demonstrate the VDJtools post-analysis software, TCR beta repertoires were profiled from the peripheral blood of some 12 young patients with multiple sclerosis. The multiple sclerosis patients were children and adolescents ranging in age from roughly 6 to 16 years. Of note for this clonotype: Its antigen target is currently unknown. No qualities accompany the bases; no much larger clone lies one base away.

Paper-wide results and their limitations: Direct clustering with F measure revealed strong co-clustering of samples prepared in the same batch, which led to a batch-effect correction. Multiple sclerosis patients had significantly lower normalized Chao1 diversity than controls, a result that suggests substantial peripheral T-cell clonal expansion. The multiple sclerosis patient group was slightly younger than the control group.

This TCR was sampled from a girl between 5 and 17 years old with multiple sclerosis. Sequencing was done on a sample of blood.

The CDR3 here reads CASSSLGSASTDTQYF. The nucleotide sequence reads TGTGCCAGCAGCTCGCTCGGATCAGCGAGCACAGATACGCAGTATTTT. This chain is built from TRBV12-3 or TRBV12-4 and TRBJ2-3, with an unclear D gene assignment. Cut back by 6 bases and 0 bases, the V and J ends lie 16 bases apart. Measured from the cysteine to the phenylalanine, the CDR3 is 16 residues long. The sequence is cut down to CDR3 DNA, 48 bases in frame from base 1.